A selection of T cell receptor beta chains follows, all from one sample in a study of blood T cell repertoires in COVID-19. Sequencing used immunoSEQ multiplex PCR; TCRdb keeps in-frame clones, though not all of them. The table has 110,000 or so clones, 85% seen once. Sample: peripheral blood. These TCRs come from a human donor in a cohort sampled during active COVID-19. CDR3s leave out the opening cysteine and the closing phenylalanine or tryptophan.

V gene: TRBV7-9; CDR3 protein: ATGGHLNTEAF
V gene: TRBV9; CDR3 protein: ASSVGGDNQPQH
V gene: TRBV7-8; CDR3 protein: ASSLTTGGNGYT
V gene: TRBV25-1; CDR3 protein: ASRTSGTYTDTQY
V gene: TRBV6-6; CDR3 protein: ASSGTGRGNTEAF
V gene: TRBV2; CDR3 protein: ASSGLLWNEQY
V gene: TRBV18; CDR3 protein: ASSPGTSDGETQY
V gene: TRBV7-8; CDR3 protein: ASSRAVTYNEQF
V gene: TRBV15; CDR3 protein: ATSRDRPSGADTQY
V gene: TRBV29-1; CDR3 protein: SVVSLFEQY
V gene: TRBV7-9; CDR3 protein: ASSLQAGSGNTIY
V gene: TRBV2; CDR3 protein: ASSGSGLYNEQF
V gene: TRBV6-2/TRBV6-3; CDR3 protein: ASSYSLGTSGGNEQF
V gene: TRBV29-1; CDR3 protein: SVETGIGAEQY
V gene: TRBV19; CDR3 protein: ASLETGGAYNSPLH
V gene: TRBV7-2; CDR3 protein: ASSAHGGVGTDTQY
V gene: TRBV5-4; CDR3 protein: ASSAQTSGGYNEQF
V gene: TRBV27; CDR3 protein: ASSLKGQRFTDTQY